A selection of T cell receptor beta chains follows, all from one sample in a study of technical replicates of blood from several donors. TCRdb keeps only in-frame clones here, not all; method: immunoSEQ multiplex PCR. The sample has 65,000 to 90,000 clones; roughly 91% are singletons. The sequencing sample was made of T cells isolated from PBMCs. All receptors derive from a human donor in good health. The CDR3 runs from the conserved cysteine through the conserved F or W. D genes are given only for firm matches.

>TRBJ2-3|TRBV19|-
CASAFTVGRHTDTQYF
>TRBJ2-1|TRBV2|-
CASIATSNYNEQFF
>TRBJ2-2|TRBV2|-
CASSDSITGELFF
>TRBJ2-5|TRBV4-1|-
CASSRRLAVQETQYF
>TRBJ2-7|TRBV30|-
CAWGKQGTEQYF
>TRBJ1-5|TRBV2|-
CASREGSSRNQPQHF
>TRBJ1-2|TRBV27|-
CASSSLIGYGYTF
>TRBJ1-2|TRBV5-1|TRBD1
CASSAGQSYGYTF
>TRBJ2-7|TRBV10-2|TRBD2
CASSTLAGGYHF
>TRBJ2-5|TRBV4-2|TRBD2
CASSQGRISGTETQYF
>TRBJ1-1|TRBV30|TRBD1
CALRQGAGVTEAFF
>TRBJ2-7|TRBV19|-
CASSMTGSSYEQYF
>TRBJ2-1|TRBV28|-
CASSLEARNYNEQFF
>TRBJ1-2|TRBV7-6|-
CASSPTGYYGYTF
>TRBJ2-2|TRBV5-1|TRBD1
CASSPGQGARGELFF
>TRBJ2-2|TRBV6-5|-
CASSGTPTGELFF
>TRBJ2-6|TRBV29-1|TRBD1
CSIPGQGSGANVLTF
>TRBJ2-3|TRBV5-1|TRBD1
CASTNYGQEVTDTQYF
>TRBJ1-2|TRBV19|TRBD1
CASSIVQGAGYTF
>TRBJ1-1|TRBV5-5|-
CASSLAPGGTEAFF
>TRBJ1-5|TRBV27|-
CASSLMRGPQGVGRNQPQHF
>TRBJ1-1|TRBV28|TRBD1
CASRDGQGNEAFF
>TRBJ2-7|TRBV5-4|-
CASSSTSSYEQYF
>TRBJ2-7|TRBV11-3|-
CASSSGLSYEQYF
>TRBJ1-2|TRBV6-5|-
CASSALTGNHYGYTF
>TRBJ2-4|TRBV29-1|TRBD2
CSVSGTGGLAGGSLAKNIQYF
>TRBJ1-1|TRBV7-3|-
CASSYRVLNTEAFF
>TRBJ2-3|TRBV4-1|-
CASSQEGGSSTDTQYF
>TRBJ2-7|TRBV7-8|-
CASSRRVGQGNEQYF
>TRBJ2-6|TRBV18|TRBD1
CASSPRGQGNSGANVLTF
>TRBJ2-7|TRBV4-1|-
CASSQADLVTFGEQYF
>TRBJ1-6|TRBV5-1|-
CASSLVPGSWDSPLHF
>TRBJ2-3|TRBV4-1|-
CASSQTDPGPDTQYF
>TRBJ2-7|TRBV30|TRBD1
CAWTTGGFYEQYF
>TRBJ2-7|TRBV7-8|-
CASSLELALYEQYF